This T cell receptor beta chain was found in a study of cytomegalovirus exposure and HLA in healthy donors. General study results and limits: Information on immune exposure was restricted to one variable (CMV serostatus). Earlier analysis found most TCR beta V segments productive about 87% or about 30% of the time.

PCR used 60 Vbeta primers and 13 Jbeta primers. In the study's own analysis: Later reanalysis found roughly 80 million unique TCR beta chains, roughly 9.9 million of them shared. Produced via immunoSEQ multiplex PCR; TCRdb's table is partial and in-frame only. D and trimming come from the DNA, and the V and J calls and clone size come from that table. The sample contains approximately 160,000 clones, 75% to 90% of which appear only once. As to this clone: The antigen remains unidentified. One end of the junction varies from germline; a read error may be responsible.

This TCR was sampled from a man aged 30 to 45 in good health and CMV-seropositive. The sequencing input was PBMCs.

Here the CDR3 DNA reads TGTGCCAGCAGTTACCTTGGCGGGAGTCAAACAGATGCGCAGTATTTT. The encoded protein is CASSYLGGSQTDAQYF. The chain employs TRBV6-6 and TRBJ2-3; 7 bases are a match to TRBD2. There are 16 residues in the CDR3. From germline, CDR1 is MNHNY and CDR2 SVGAGI (reference sequence).